This entry lists 2 T cell receptor beta chains sequenced from one sample in a study of T cell clonality in common variable immunodeficiency. The protocol was immunoSEQ multiplex PCR, while the TCRdb copy is restricted to in-frame clones and leaves out a portion. This table holds roughly 34,000 clones with no singletons; the top ten claim 0.9% to 1%. The specimen sequenced was peripheral blood mononuclear cells. All receptors derive from a person aged 18 to 75 in good health.

The table lists this clone with many counts. The CDR3 end falls 3 residues outside the read, so it is completed with the germline J gene. This chain uses TRBV7-2 with TRBJ2-7; the match to TRBD1 covers 8 bases. Losses at the gene ends were 0 bases for V and 3 bases for J; bases not matched to a gene: 7. The CDR3 is 16 residues long. Germline CDR1 and CDR2: SGHTA and FQGNSA. The part of the CDR3 DNA that was read is TGTGCCAGCAGCTTAGCGTCTGGGACAGGACGCTACGAG. Protein product: CASSLASGTGRYE. The CDR3 in its entirety is CASSLASGTGRYEQYF.

This clone was seen repeatedly, ten times or more. The CDR3 is cut off 3 residues early in the read; its end comes from the germline J gene. The rearrangement joins TRBV19 to TRBJ1-5, with D tentatively TRBD1 (5 bases). From germline, CDR1 is LNHDA and CDR2 SQIVND (reference sequence). There are 18 residues in the CDR3. V gave up 5 bases and J gave up 1 base, with 21 bases separating them. CDR3 region: CASSLPGLYPGSNQPQHF. CDR3 bases read: TGTGCCAGTAGTCTTCCGGGACTATATCCAGGGAGCAATCAGCCC.